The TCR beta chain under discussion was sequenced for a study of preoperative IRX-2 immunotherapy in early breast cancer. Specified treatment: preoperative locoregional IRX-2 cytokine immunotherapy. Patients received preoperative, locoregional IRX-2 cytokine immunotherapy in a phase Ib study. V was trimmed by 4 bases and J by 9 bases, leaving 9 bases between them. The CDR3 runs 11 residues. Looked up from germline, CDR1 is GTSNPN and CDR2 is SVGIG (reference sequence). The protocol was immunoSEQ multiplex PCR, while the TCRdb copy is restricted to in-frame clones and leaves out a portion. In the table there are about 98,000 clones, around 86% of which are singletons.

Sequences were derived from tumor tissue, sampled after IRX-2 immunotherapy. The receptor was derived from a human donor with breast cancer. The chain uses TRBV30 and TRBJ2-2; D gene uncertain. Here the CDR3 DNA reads TGTGCCTGGAAGGCAGGCAGGGAGCTGTTTTTT. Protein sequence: CAWKAGRELFF.